The rows below give T cell receptor beta chains drawn from one sample of a study of control samples from healthy donors and cancer patients. Some clones are missing from TCRdb's copy, which holds only in-frame ones; the method was immunoSEQ multiplex PCR. This table holds approximately 100,000 clones, about 81% found once. Sample: PBMCs. The receptor set was obtained from a man aged 65 to 85 with lung cancer. The CDR3 runs from the conserved cysteine through the conserved F or W. Each record gives: clone size, J gene, V gene, D gene, CDR3 DNA, CDR3 protein. D genes are given only for firm matches. Only part of the rows carry a size: once, few, many, or a class if the clone is expanded.

size: -; J: TRBJ1-1; V: TRBV11-3; D: -; DNA: TGTGCCAGCAGCTTACGCATGAACACTGAAGCTTTCTTT; CDR3: CASSLRMNTEAFF
size: once; J: TRBJ2-3; V: TRBV28; D: -; DNA: TGTGCCAGCAGTTTACAGGGGGGGGCTAGCATAGATACGCAGTATTTT; CDR3: CASSLQGGASIDTQYF
size: many; J: TRBJ2-2; V: TRBV24-1; D: -; DNA: TGTGCCACCAGTGATTTTTTTGGGGAGAACACCGGGGAGCTGTTTTTT; CDR3: CATSDFFGENTGELFF
size: -; J: TRBJ2-1; V: TRBV3-1/TRBV3-2; D: TRBD2; DNA: TGTGCCAGCAGCCAAAGCGGGAGCTCCTACAATGAGCAGTTCTTC; CDR3: CASSQSGSSYNEQFF
size: -; J: TRBJ2-2; V: TRBV12-3/TRBV12-4; D: -; DNA: TGTGCCAGCAGTTTAAGGGCCACCGGGGAGCTGTTTTTT; CDR3: CASSLRATGELFF
size: -; J: TRBJ1-1; V: TRBV5-1; D: TRBD1; DNA: TGCGCCAGCAGCGGACAGGGGTGGGGCACTGAAGCTTTCTTT; CDR3: CASSGQGWGTEAFF
size: -; J: TRBJ1-2; V: TRBV7-2; D: -; DNA: TGTGCCAGCAGCTTAGGCGGACTACGTGGCTACACCTTC; CDR3: CASSLGGLRGYTF
size: -; J: TRBJ1-2; V: TRBV6-1; D: TRBD1; DNA: TGTGCCAGCAGTGAAGCGTTCGGAGGGACAGGACCGGGTAACTATGGCTACACCTTC; CDR3: CASSEAFGGTGPGNYGYTF
size: -; J: TRBJ2-7; V: TRBV5-1; D: -; DNA: TGCGCCAGCAGCTGGGGACGCCTAAACCCCTACGAGCAGTACTTC; CDR3: CASSWGRLNPYEQYF
size: -; J: TRBJ2-3; V: TRBV3-1/TRBV3-2; D: -; DNA: TGTGCCAGCAGCCAAAAGCATACTAGCACAGATACGCAGTATTTT; CDR3: CASSQKHTSTDTQYF
size: -; J: TRBJ2-3; V: TRBV7-2; D: TRBD2; DNA: TGTGCCAGCAGCGTAGGGACAGCGGGGGGGCCAAGCGATACGCAGTATTTT; CDR3: CASSVGTAGGPSDTQYF
size: -; J: TRBJ1-2; V: TRBV27; D: TRBD1; DNA: TGTGCCAGCAGTTTATCGGGAAGACAGGGAAGTTACTATGGCTACACCTTC; CDR3: CASSLSGRQGSYYGYTF
size: -; J: TRBJ1-1; V: TRBV3-1/TRBV3-2; D: -; DNA: TGTGCCAGCAGCCTACGGACAGTGAGGCCCACTGAAGCTTTCTTT; CDR3: CASSLRTVRPTEAFF
size: -; J: TRBJ1-1; V: TRBV6-5; D: TRBD1; DNA: TGTGCCAGCAGCTACGGCAGGGGGACTGAAGCTTTCTTT; CDR3: CASSYGRGTEAFF
size: -; J: TRBJ1-3; V: TRBV4-3; D: -; DNA: TGCGCCAGCAGCCAAGACGACGGAAACACCATATATTTT; CDR3: CASSQDDGNTIYF
size: -; J: TRBJ1-3; V: TRBV2; D: -; DNA: TGTGCCAGCAGTCCATATGACTCTGGAAACACCATATATTTT; CDR3: CASSPYDSGNTIYF
size: -; J: TRBJ1-2; V: TRBV4-3; D: -; DNA: TGCGCCAGCAGCCAGGGGAACTATGGCTACACCTTC; CDR3: CASSQGNYGYTF
size: -; J: TRBJ2-2; V: TRBV25-1; D: -; DNA: TGTGCCAGCAGTGAACCCGACATGAACAGTGCCGGGGAGCTGTTTTTT; CDR3: CASSEPDMNSAGELFF
size: -; J: TRBJ1-6; V: TRBV4-3; D: -; DNA: TGCGCCAGCAGCCAAGATGAGGGCCGTAATTCACCCCTCCACTTT; CDR3: CASSQDEGRNSPLHF
size: -; J: TRBJ2-1; V: TRBV29-1; D: TRBD1; DNA: TGCAGCGTTCGGCAGGGGGCGTACAATGAGCAGTTCTTC; CDR3: CSVRQGAYNEQFF